A single sample gave rise to the 10 T cell receptor beta chains below, sequenced in a study of beta chain features in type 1 diabetes. Sequenced material consisted of expressed TCRB transcripts (all of the isolated RNA was reverse transcribed). Using immunoSEQ multiplex PCR, the repertoire was profiled, and TCRdb retains in-frame clones only, with some absent. The sample lists nearly 250,000 clones, about 14% occurring once. Sequencing input: naive CD4+ T cells from blood. The source is a woman in her 40s in good health.

This clone was recorded a few times. The genes are TRBV5-8 and TRBJ1-6, with D perhaps TRBD1 (6 bases). V was shortened by 2 bases and J by 0 bases, with 9 bases between the two germline ends. Germline CDR1 and CDR2: SGHTS and YDEGEE. The CDR3 totals 16 residues. The CDR3 DNA is TGTGCCAGCAGCTTTACAGGGAGCTCCTATAATTCACCCCTCCACTTT. It specifies CASSFTGSSYNSPLHF. Full variable domain (remainder filled in from reference TRBV5-8 and TRBJ1-6): EAGVTQSPTHLIKTRGQQATLRCSPISGHTSVYWYQQALGLGLQFLLWYDEGEERNRGNFPPRFSGRQFPNYSSELNVNALELEDSALYLCASSFTGSSYNSPLHFGNGTRLTVT.

This sequence joins TRBV2 and TRBJ2-5; 9 bases are a match to TRBD2. Unmatched junction bases numbered 8, after V lost 7 bases and J lost 5 bases. Germline-derived CDR1 and CDR2 are SNHLY and FYNNEI. This CDR3 spans 14 amino acids. CDR3 amino acids: CASTQGLARETQYF. In DNA form, the CDR3 reads TGTGCCAGCACCCAAGGACTAGCGAGGGAGACCCAGTACTTC.

The V call is TRBV7-2, the J call TRBJ1-5, with 8 bases aligning to TRBD1. Germline V CDR1 and CDR2: SGHTA, FQGNSA. This CDR3 has 15 residues. The V segment lost 3 bases and the J segment 3 bases; nucleotides outside the gene matches: 4. The CDR3 nucleotides read TGTGCCAGCAGCTTGCAGGGGGCCTCCAATCAGCCCCAGCATTTT. Translated, it gives CASSLQGASNQPQHF. The full variable domain, rest sourced from reference TRBV7-2 and TRBJ1-5, is GAGVSQSPSNKVTEKGKDVELRCDPISGHTALYWYRQSLGQGLEFLIYFQGNSAPDKSGLPSDRFSAERTGGSVSTLTIQRTQQEDSAVYLCASSLQGASNQPQHFGDGTRLSIL.

This clone was seen only a few times. This rearrangement joins TRBV20-1 to TRBJ1-4; D is undetermined. The CDR3 covers 11 residues. The V gene's germline CDR1 is DFQATT and CDR2 SNEGSKA (reference sequence). V was shortened by 4 bases and J by 8 bases, with 8 bases between the two germline ends. In DNA form, the CDR3 reads TGCAGTGCTATACGAGGGGAAAAACTGTTTTTT. Its translation: CSAIRGEKLFF.

In this sample, this clone turned up a few times. The V call is TRBV19, the J call TRBJ2-5; the D gene is possibly TRBD1 (6 bases). This CDR3 contains 15 residues. Germline loops: CDR1 LNHDA, CDR2 SQIVND (reference sequence). V was cut by 3 bases and J by 1 base, with 12 bases left in between. CDR3 coding DNA: TGTGCCAGTAGTATTTACCAGGGGACCCAAGAGACCCAGTACTTC. It specifies CASSIYQGTQETQYF.

This clone was detected only a few times. The CDR3 reads CSVDGGSDEQFF. The CDR3 nucleotides are TGCAGCGTCGACGGGGGGTCTGATGAGCAGTTCTTC. J is TRBJ2-1 and V is TRBV29-1, with TRBD2 identical over 7 bases. Per germline, CDR1 SQVTM and CDR2 ANQGSEA. The CDR3 spans 12 residues. V dropped 6 bases and J dropped 8; count of bases not matched to a gene: 7.

V is TRBV23-1 and J is TRBJ1-4, with 9 nucleotides matching TRBD1. TRBV23-1 is assigned to the ORF class and has an uncertain function. V was clipped by 3 bases and J by 6 bases; unmatched bases: 11. This CDR3 is 17 amino acids long. The chain's CDR3 is CASSHRRTGAADEKLFF. CDR3 DNA: TGCGCCAGCAGTCACCGCCGGACAGGGGCGGCGGATGAAAAACTGTTTTTT.

V is TRBV7-8 and J is TRBJ1-4; 7 bases map to TRBD1. In germline, CDR1 is SGHVS, CDR2 FQNEAQ. J was trimmed by 4 bases and V by 3 bases; bases with no gene match: 5. There are 15 residues in the CDR3. DNA of the CDR3: TGTGCCAGCAGCTTGACAGGGAAAAATAATGAAAAACTGTTTTTT. Its protein product is CASSLTGKNNEKLFF.

This clone showed up just a few times. V and J are TRBV2 and TRBJ2-3; 14 positions match TRBD2. The CDR3 runs 15 residues. The junction had 6 bases not matched to a gene; V was cut back by 7 bases and J by 6 bases. From germline, CDR1 is SNHLY and CDR2 FYNNEI. CDR3 sequence reads: CASIGLAGGRDTQYF. The CDR3 coding sequence is TGTGCCAGCATCGGACTAGCGGGGGGCAGGGATACGCAGTATTTT.

This clone occurred a few times. V and J are TRBV7-2 and TRBJ1-5; D gene uncertain. V was cut by 1 base and J by 6 bases, with 10 bases left in between. The germline V gene has CDR1 SGHTA and CDR2 FQGNSA. The CDR3 is 14 amino acids. CDR3 in amino acids: CASSLGGSGQPQHF. In nucleotides, the CDR3 is TGTGCCAGCAGCTTAGGCGGTTCCGGTCAGCCCCAGCATTTT. Full variable domain (outside the CDR3, taken from reference TRBV7-2 and TRBJ1-5): GAGVSQSPSNKVTEKGKDVELRCDPISGHTALYWYRQSLGQGLEFLIYFQGNSAPDKSGLPSDRFSAERTGGSVSTLTIQRTQQEDSAVYLCASSLGGSGQPQHFGDGTRLSIL.